The clone carrying this T cell receptor (beta chain) was picked up many times. The antigen is undetermined. This entry is derived from a study of shared clonotypes between healthy human individuals. Overall study findings and caveats: Naive subsets tended to show greater estimated richness than memory subsets.

This CDR3 has 13 residues. V shed 6 bases and J shed 4 bases, with 9 bases lying between them. CDR1 and CDR2 (germline): SNHLY, FYNNEI. Measured with immunoSEQ multiplex PCR; TCRdb has only the in-frame clones, and not every one. The data contain hundreds of thousands of clones, 74% of them singletons. The V call is TRBV2, the J call TRBJ2-2; D is uncertain. The sequence came from a woman aged 30 to 39 in good health. What was sequenced was memory CD4+ T cells sorted from blood. Documented subset: CD45RA-negative fraction. DNA for the CDR3: TGTGCCAGCAGGGGCTCTACCACCGGGGAGCTGTTTTTT. Residues: CASRGSTTGELFF.